The 23 T cell receptor beta chains below were found in one sample sequenced in a study of CD8 T cells in ankylosing spondylitis. One entry per CDR3 protein, called by TCRdb with MiXCR from the 5' RACE reads. This table holds around 250,000 distinct CDR3 sequences, roughly 32% found once. Sample: blood, either unsorted or a sorted T cell fraction (not recorded which). The receptors here all came from a male donor with ankylosing spondylitis or in good health (not recorded which).

This clonotype has a count of ten or more. The V gene is TRBV20-1, the J gene TRBJ2-7, with D possibly matching TRBD2 (6 bases). V was clipped by 6 bases and J by 3 bases, with 9 bases between them. The CDR3 consists of 11 residues. Germline lookup yields CDR1 DFQATT and CDR2 SNEGSKA (reference sequence). CDR3 nucleotide sequence: TGCAGTGCGGGGGGAGACTACGAGCAGTACTTC. Amino acids: CSAGGDYEQYF.

The chain uses TRBV29-1 and TRBJ2-7; tentative D call: TRBD1 (6 bases). The V and J ends lost 3 bases and 3 bases respectively, with 9 bases between them. The CDR3 runs to 12 residues. Germline V gene data show CDR1 as SQVTM and CDR2 as ANQGSEA. Here the CDR3 reads CSVEDRSYEQYF. CDR3 DNA sequence: TGCAGCGTTGAGGACAGAAGCTACGAGCAGTACTTC.

This clonotype was counted a few times. This chain uses TRBV6-5 with TRBJ1-6; TRBD1 is a possible D gene (5 bases). The CDR3 runs 13 residues. Germline V CDR1 and CDR2: MNHEY, SVGAGI. Trimming left V 2 bases short and J 13 bases short, with 12 bases between. In DNA, the CDR3 is TGTGCCAGCAGTTACGGGGAGGGACGCCCCCTCCACTTT. Amino acid sequence: CASSYGEGRPLHF.

DNA for the CDR3: TGCGCCAGCAGCTTCTCAGGGATCCAGAACAATGAGCAGTTCTTC. It specifies CASSFSGIQNNEQFF. The chain carries TRBV5-1 and TRBJ2-1; TRBD1 might be the D (5 bases). Germline V CDR1 and CDR2: SGHRS, YFSETQ. The CDR3 has 15 amino acids. V shed 2 bases and J shed 5 bases, with 14 bases lying between them.

The chain combines TRBV7-2 with TRBJ2-3, with D tentatively TRBD2 (5 bases). V was cut by 3 bases and J by 3 bases, with 16 bases left in between. CDR3 length equals 16 residues. In germline, CDR1 is SGHTA, CDR2 FQGNSA. Here the CDR3 reads CASSFSPAAATDTQYF. The CDR3 DNA reads as TGTGCCAGCAGCTTTAGCCCAGCGGCCGCAACAGATACGCAGTATTTT.

The chain employs TRBV12-3 or TRBV12-4 and TRBJ2-6; D not certain. The CDR3 length is 17 residues. V gave up 6 bases and J gave up 1 base, with 16 bases separating them. The CDR3 DNA sequence: TGTGCCAGCAGGCCGCCGGCGTATTCTTCTGGGGCCAACGTCCTGACTTTC. Translating it yields CASRPPAYSSGANVLTF.

The J gene is TRBJ2-2, the V gene TRBV5-1; 9 bases match TRBD1. The CDR3 has 16 amino acids. Germline V gene data show CDR1 as SGHRS and CDR2 as YFSETQ. Unmatched junction bases numbered 5, after V lost 0 bases and J lost 5 bases. CDR3 DNA: TGCGCCAGCAGCTTGGGACAGGGGGTTTCGACCGGGGAGCTGTTTTTT. The encoded protein is CASSLGQGVSTGELFF. The entire variable domain, with the rest obtained from reference TRBV5-1 and TRBJ2-2, is as follows: KAGVTQTPRYLIKTRGQQVTLSCSPISGHRSVSWYQQTPGQGLQFLFEYFSETQRNKGNFPGRFSGRQFSNSRSEMNVSTLELGDSALYLCASSLGQGVSTGELFFGEGSRLTVL.

The chain uses TRBV9 and TRBJ1-2; D remains unclear. The CDR3 sequence is 11 residues long. CDR1 is SGDLS and CDR2 is YYNGEE in the germline V gene. CDR3 region: CASQSNYGYTF. The CDR3 nucleotides are TGTGCGAGCCAGTCGAACTATGGCTACACCTTC.

The J gene is TRBJ1-2, the V gene TRBV20-1, with TRBD1 as a possible D gene (6 bases). Germline values: CDR1 DFQATT, CDR2 SNEGSKA (reference sequence). This CDR3 region has 16 residues. The V gene lost 0 bases and the J gene lost 6 bases, with 20 bases spanning the gap. The CDR3 region has the DNA TGCAGTGCTAGAGATAGGGGGTACAGTCCTCCCCATGGCTACACCTTC. The encoded protein is CSARDRGYSPPHGYTF.

The CDR3 reads CASSGGSTDTQYF. For the CDR3, the DNA is TGCGCCAGCAGCGGGGGGAGCACAGATACGCAGTATTTT. This sequence joins TRBV5-1 and TRBJ2-3, with D maybe TRBD2 (6 bases). The CDR3 loop spans 13 amino acids. Germline V gene lookup returns CDR1 SGHRS and CDR2 YFSETQ. With 4 bases removed from V and 0 bases from J, the gap between germline ends came to 6 bases. The whole variable domain, filled in from reference TRBV5-1 and TRBJ2-3, reads KAGVTQTPRYLIKTRGQQVTLSCSPISGHRSVSWYQQTPGQGLQFLFEYFSETQRNKGNFPGRFSGRQFSNSRSEMNVSTLELGDSALYLCASSGGSTDTQYFGPGTRLTVL.

The V gene is TRBV11-2, the J gene TRBJ2-7, with D unclear. Germline V gene lookup returns CDR1 SGHAT and CDR2 FQNNGV. This CDR3 is built from 15 residues. V gave up 0 bases and J gave up 2 bases, with 11 bases separating them. Written as DNA, the CDR3 is TGTGCCAGCAGCTTAGACGGCCAGGTTCCCTACGAGCAGTACTTC. Encoded protein: CASSLDGQVPYEQYF.

Only a few counts were recorded for this clonotype. CDR3 region: CASSLDRGGNTIYF. The CDR3 nucleotides are TGCGCCAGCAGCTTGGATAGGGGTGGAAACACCATATATTTT. V is TRBV5-1 and J is TRBJ1-3, with D possibly TRBD1 on 5 matching bases. The CDR3 is 14 residues long. Trimming took 0 bases from V and 3 from J, leaving 7 bases between them. Germline V gene sequence: CDR1 SGHRS, CDR2 YFSETQ.

This clonotype appeared a few times. The rearrangement links TRBV20-1 to TRBJ1-2, with D tentatively TRBD1 (6 bases). Germline V lookup: CDR1 DFQATT, CDR2 SNEGSKA (reference sequence). V was pared by 4 bases and J by 8 bases, with 14 bases between. The CDR3 length is 12 residues. CDR3 nucleotide sequence: TGCAGTGCTAAATTACAGGGACGGGGCTACACCTTC. Residues: CSAKLQGRGYTF.

The table lists this clonotype with a few counts. This chain connects TRBV5-1 to TRBJ2-7, with 9 bases matching TRBD2. Germline lookup yields CDR1 SGHRS and CDR2 YFSETQ. The CDR3 has 16 residues. The V gene end was trimmed by 4 bases and the J gene end by 3 bases; junction bases not matched to a gene: 11. CDR3 DNA: TGCGCCAGCAGCACTGTCAGGCGGGGGGGCAGCTACGAGCAGTACTTC. Its protein product is CASSTVRRGGSYEQYF. Variable domain in full (rest from reference TRBV5-1 and TRBJ2-7): KAGVTQTPRYLIKTRGQQVTLSCSPISGHRSVSWYQQTPGQGLQFLFEYFSETQRNKGNFPGRFSGRQFSNSRSEMNVSTLELGDSALYLCASSTVRRGGSYEQYFGPGTRLTVT.

This clonotype was seen more than once but under ten times. The chain joins TRBV6-1 to TRBJ2-3; 12 nucleotides match TRBD2. This CDR3 comprises 14 residues. Per germline, CDR1 MNHNS and CDR2 SASEGT. Trimming at V came to 4 bases and at J to 4 bases, leaving 0 bases not matched to a gene. CDR3 nucleotides: TGTGCCAGCAGTGGACTAGCGGGGGCAGATACGCAGTATTTT. It specifies CASSGLAGADTQYF.

This clonotype was found a few times. This CDR3 is CASRQVNEQFF. The DNA for the CDR3 is TGTGCCAGCAGACAGGTCAATGAGCAGTTCTTC. The V call is TRBV12-3 or TRBV12-4, the J call TRBJ2-1; D is perhaps TRBD1 (5 bases). The V gene lost 6 bases and the J gene lost 6 bases, with 6 bases spanning the gap. The CDR3 loop spans 11 amino acids.

The CDR3 reads CATSSGILATNEKLFF. CDR3 nucleotide sequence: TGTGCCACCAGCAGTGGGATCCTTGCAACTAATGAAAAACTGTTTTTT. The V and J genes are TRBV15 and TRBJ1-4, with no clear D. Trimming cost V 3 bases and J 0 bases, with 11 bases left between them. Germline V gene sequence: CDR1 LNHNV, CDR2 YYDKDF (reference sequence). There are 16 residues in the CDR3.

There are a few counts of this clonotype. This chain connects TRBV6-5 to TRBJ2-3, with 8 bases fitting TRBD2. V lost 0 bases to trimming and J lost 4 bases; unmatched junction nucleotides: 6. CDR3 size: 16 residues. Germline loops: CDR1 MNHEY, CDR2 SVGAGI. CDR3 loop: CASSYSRTSLADTQYF. DNA of the CDR3: TGTGCCAGCAGTTACTCAAGGACTAGCTTGGCAGATACGCAGTATTTT.

This chain uses TRBV29-1 with TRBJ1-1, with D uncertain. Germline V lookup: CDR1 SQVTM, CDR2 ANQGSEA. Between the trimmed V and J ends, which lost 7 bases and 0 bases, there was a span of 12 bases. This CDR3 has 13 residues. The CDR3 spells CSGAPSLNTEAFF. The CDR3 region has the DNA TGCAGCGGAGCTCCCAGCCTGAACACTGAAGCTTTCTTT.

The chain uses TRBV6-5 and TRBJ1-5; no clear D gene. The CDR3 sequence is 12 residues long. Looked up from germline, CDR1 is MNHEY and CDR2 is SVGAGI. V dropped 6 bases and J dropped 7 bases, with 10 bases sitting between them. CDR3 coding DNA: TGTGCCAGCAGGGGATTAGGGCAGCCCCAGCATTTT. Protein: CASRGLGQPQHF.

The rearrangement uses TRBV7-2 and TRBJ2-2; the D gene is possibly TRBD1 (6 bases). Germline lookup yields CDR1 SGHTA and CDR2 FQGNSA. Trimming removed 1 base from V and 4 bases from J, with 13 bases in between. This CDR3 comprises 16 residues. CDR3 sequence reads: CASSLGGRGSTGELFF. CDR3 coding DNA: TGTGCCAGCAGCTTAGGGGGCAGGGGATCCACCGGGGAGCTGTTTTTT.

This clonotype appeared a few times. This chain links TRBV12-3 or TRBV12-4 with TRBJ2-5; 8 positions match TRBD1. The CDR3 has 16 residues. The trim removed 3 bases at V and 0 bases at J, leaving 6 bases unmatched. The CDR3 bases are TGTGCCAGCAGTTTCTGGGACAGGCTGTACCAAGAGACCCAGTACTTC. Its protein is CASSFWDRLYQETQYF.

J is TRBJ1-2 and V is TRBV20-1, with a tentative D call TRBD1 (6 bases). The V end was cut by 5 bases, the J end by 4 bases, with 17 bases between. Germline CDR1 reads DFQATT; CDR2 reads SNEGSKA (reference sequence). The CDR3 has 14 amino acids. The CDR3 is CSAGSRGGFYGYTF. As DNA, the CDR3 is TGCAGTGCTGGGTCCAGGGGCGGATTCTATGGCTACACCTTC.